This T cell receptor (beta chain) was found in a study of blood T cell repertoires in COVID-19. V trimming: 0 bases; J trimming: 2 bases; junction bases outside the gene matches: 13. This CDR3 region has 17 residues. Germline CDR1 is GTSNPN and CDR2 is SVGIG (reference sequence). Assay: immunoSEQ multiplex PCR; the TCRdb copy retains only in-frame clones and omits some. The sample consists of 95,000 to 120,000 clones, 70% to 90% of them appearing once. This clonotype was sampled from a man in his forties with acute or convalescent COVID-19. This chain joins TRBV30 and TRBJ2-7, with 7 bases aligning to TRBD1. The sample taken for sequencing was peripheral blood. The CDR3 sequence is CAWSVSVVTGIAYEQYF. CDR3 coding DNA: TGTGCCTGGAGTGTCTCGGTCGTGACAGGGATCGCCTACGAGCAGTACTTC. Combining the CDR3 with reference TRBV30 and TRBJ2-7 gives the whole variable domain SQTIHQWPATLVQPVGSPLSLECTVEGTSNPNLYWYRQAAGRGLQLLFYSVGIGQISSEVPQNLSASRPQDRQFILSSKKLLLSDSGFYLCAWSVSVVTGIAYEQYFGPGTRLTVT.